This entry lists 25 T cell receptor beta chains sequenced from one sample in a study of CD8+ T cells in alopecia areata. As the sequencing template, cDNA was produced by extracting RNA and reverse transcribing it. This table comes from immunoSEQ multiplex PCR, and its TCRdb copy is limited to in-frame clones, with some not included. The sample includes about 250,000 clones, roughly 69% seen only once; the top ten take approximately 1.2%. The sequencing here drew on CD4+ T cells sorted from blood, taken at week 0. These receptors originate from a human donor with alopecia areata.

This chain links TRBV9 with TRBJ1-2, with D possibly matching TRBD1 (5 bases). V was clipped by 4 bases and J by 4 bases, with 17 bases between them. Germline values: CDR1 SGDLS, CDR2 YYNGEE. This CDR3 region has 15 residues. CDR3: CASSKRRGESYGYTF. In DNA, the CDR3 is TGTGCCAGCAGCAAAAGGAGAGGGGAGAGCTATGGCTACACCTTC.

V and J are TRBV29-1 and TRBJ1-1, with 7 bases aligning to TRBD1. This CDR3 has 14 amino acids. The ends lost 7 bases at V and 0 bases at J; junction bases unmatched: 8. Germline values: CDR1 SQVTM, CDR2 ANQGSEA. CDR3 nucleotides: TGCAGCGCGGGAGGAGGGGGCATGAACACTGAAGCTTTCTTT. Translation gives CSAGGGGMNTEAFF.

The chain joins TRBV6-1 to TRBJ1-6; D call uncertain. V was clipped by 5 bases and J by 4 bases, with 3 bases between them. Looked up from germline, CDR1 is MNHNS and CDR2 is SASEGT. The CDR3 covers 12 residues. CDR3 coding DNA: TGTGCCAGCAGTCTATATAATTCACCCCTCCACTTT. Protein product: CASSLYNSPLHF.

This clone was counted between two and nine times. The DNA of the CDR3 is TGCGCCAGCAGCCAAGAGACCGGGAACGGGGAGCTGTTTTTT. Amino acid sequence: CASSQETGNGELFF. This chain connects TRBV4-3 to TRBJ2-2; TRBD2 is a possible D gene (5 bases). The CDR3 is made up of 14 amino acids. Germline assignment: CDR1 LGHNA and CDR2 YSLEER. V was pared by 0 bases and J by 7 bases, with 9 bases between.

This clone was seen a single time. The rearrangement joins TRBV5-4 to TRBJ2-1, with TRBD2 matching over 7 bases. The CDR3 is 14 amino acids. Trimming removed 0 bases from V and 8 bases from J; junction bases left unmatched: 5. CDR1 and CDR2 from the germline V gene are SGHNT and YYREEE (reference sequence). The CDR3 coding sequence is TGTGCCAGCAGCTTGGGACTAGCCAACTATGAGCAGTTCTTC. As protein: CASSLGLANYEQFF.

This clone was found a few times. The chain joins TRBV30 to TRBJ2-5; D possibly matches TRBD1 or TRBD2 (5 bases each). Germline CDR1 is GTSNPN and CDR2 is SVGIG (reference sequence). V was cut by 0 bases and J by 5 bases, with 10 bases left in between. This CDR3 is built from 13 residues. The CDR3 loop is CAWSVWGRETQYF. The CDR3, as DNA: TGTGCCTGGAGTGTGTGGGGACGGGAGACCCAGTACTTC.

The CDR3 DNA sequence: TGTGCCAGCAGCGTAGGTGGACAGGGGACTGAAGCTTTCTTT. It is translated as CASSVGGQGTEAFF. The chain links TRBV9 to TRBJ1-1; 9 positions match TRBD1. The germline gives CDR1 SGDLS, CDR2 YYNGEE. The length of the CDR3 is 14 residues. After removal of 0 bases from V and 5 bases from J, the junction contained 2 bases not matched to a gene.

The rearrangement joins TRBV5-4 to TRBJ1-2; D not certain. Germline lookup yields CDR1 SGHNT and CDR2 YYREEE (reference sequence). V shed 1 base and J shed 1 base, with 8 bases lying between them. The CDR3 is 14 amino acids. CDR3 bases: TGTGCCAGCAGCTTGCTTGATATTAACTATGGCTACACCTTC. Its translation: CASSLLDINYGYTF.

This clone has just one count. The chain links TRBV7-9 to TRBJ1-5; D is undetermined. The CDR3 length is 12 residues. CDR1 and CDR2 (germline): SEHNR, FQNEAQ (reference sequence). V gave up 5 bases and J gave up 0 bases, with 2 bases separating them. Written as DNA, the CDR3 is TGTGCCAGCAGCGATAGCAATCAGCCCCAGCATTTT. It encodes CASSDSNQPQHF. The full variable domain, rest sourced from reference TRBV7-9 and TRBJ1-5, is DTGVSQNPRHKITKRGQNVTFRCDPISEHNRLYWYRQTLGQGPEFLTYFQNEAQLEKSRLLSDRFSAERPKGSFSTLEIQRTEQGDSAMYLCASSDSNQPQHFGDGTRLSIL.

The chain has TRBV20-1 and TRBJ1-3; D call uncertain. The germline CDR1 and CDR2 sequences are DFQATT and SNEGSKA (reference sequence). The V and J ends lost 3 bases and 4 bases respectively, with 4 bases between them. The CDR3 contains 11 residues. The CDR3 region has the DNA TGCAGTGCTAGGTGGGGAAACACCATATATTTT. Its protein product is CSARWGNTIYF.

J is TRBJ2-4 and V is TRBV30; D remains unclear. The CDR3 is made up of 11 amino acids. Germline V gives CDR1 GTSNPN, CDR2 SVGIG (reference sequence). V shed 1 base and J shed 16 bases, with 14 bases lying between them. The CDR3 reads CAWSAPRGHYF. In DNA, the CDR3 is TGTGCCTGGAGTGCCCCGCGCGGCCACTACTTC.

This clone was recorded a few times. This sequence joins TRBV14 and TRBJ1-3; 8 nucleotides align to TRBD1. The CDR3 has 14 amino acids. The V gene's germline CDR1 is SGHDN and CDR2 FVKESK. J gave up 6 bases and V 1 base, and 2 bases lay outside the gene matches. CDR3 amino acids: CASSQAGGENTIYF. CDR3 bases: TGTGCCAGCAGCCAAGCAGGGGGCGAAAACACCATATATTTT.

The V and J genes are TRBV7-2 and TRBJ1-1; D remains ambiguous. The V end was cut by 4 bases, the J end by 11 bases, with 17 bases between. This CDR3 comprises 13 residues. Looked up from germline, CDR1 is SGHTA and CDR2 is FQGNSA. This CDR3 is CASSSLVLKKAFF. DNA of the CDR3: TGTGCCAGCAGCTCATTAGTACTTAAGAAGGCTTTCTTT.

V usage is TRBV12-5 and J usage is TRBJ2-2, with D uncertain. The CDR3 is made up of 13 amino acids. The ends were cut back, 4 bases at V and 7 bases at J, with 10 bases in the middle. Looked up from germline, CDR1 is LGHNT and CDR2 is FRNRAP. In nucleotides, the CDR3 is TGTGCTAGTGGTTCCCGTCGGATCGGGGAGCTGTTTTTT. Translating gives CASGSRRIGELFF. Full variable domain (outside the CDR3, taken from reference TRBV12-5 and TRBJ2-2): DARVTQTPRHKVTEMGQEVTMRCQPILGHNTVFWYRQTMMQGLELLAYFRNRAPLDDSGMPKDRFSAEMPDATLATLKIQPSEPRDSAVYFCASGSRRIGELFFGEGSRLTVL.

Turning to this clone: Other DNA sequences in this sample translate to the same CDR3. The gene calls are TRBV9 and TRBJ2-5; no clear D. Germline values: CDR1 SGDLS, CDR2 YYNGEE. The V end was cut by 0 bases, the J end by 2 bases, with 5 bases between. The CDR3 extends over 13 amino acids. CDR3 in amino acids: CASSVGPQETQYF. CDR3 bases: TGTGCCAGCAGCGTAGGGCCACAAGAGACCCAGTACTTC.

The chain joins TRBV29-1 to TRBJ2-7, with D unclear. Trimming removed 6 bases from V and 3 bases from J, with 12 bases in between. Germline V gives CDR1 SQVTM, CDR2 ANQGSEA. This CDR3 is built from 12 residues. In nucleotides, the CDR3 is TGCAGCGTAGGCCCGGGTCGCTACGAGCAGTACTTC. Translated, it gives CSVGPGRYEQYF.

The chain combines TRBV5-1 with TRBJ1-1, with a possible D match to TRBD1 (5 bases). The V gene lost 4 bases and the J gene lost 0 bases, with 13 bases spanning the gap. The CDR3 covers 15 residues. From germline, CDR1 is SGHRS and CDR2 YFSETQ. The CDR3 loop reads CASSPGLGLNTEAFF. The CDR3 region has the DNA TGCGCCAGCAGCCCGGGGCTGGGACTGAACACTGAAGCTTTCTTT. The full variable domain, completed using reference TRBV5-1 and TRBJ1-1, is KAGVTQTPRYLIKTRGQQVTLSCSPISGHRSVSWYQQTPGQGLQFLFEYFSETQRNKGNFPGRFSGRQFSNSRSEMNVSTLELGDSALYLCASSPGLGLNTEAFFGQGTRLTVV.

The chain employs TRBV27 and TRBJ1-2; 9 nucleotides line up with TRBD1. Germline lookup yields CDR1 MNHEY and CDR2 SMNVEV (reference sequence). J gave up 6 bases and V 2 bases, and 4 bases lay outside the gene matches. The CDR3 is made up of 14 amino acids. The CDR3 region is CASSLTGGLNGYTF. The CDR3 bases are TGTGCCAGCAGTTTAACAGGGGGCCTTAATGGCTACACCTTC.

This chain joins TRBV7-2 and TRBJ2-5, with D unclear. The germline V gene encodes CDR1 SGHTA and CDR2 FQGNSA. CDR3 length: 11 amino acids. V was pared by 8 bases and J by 4 bases, with 8 bases between. CDR3 protein: CASRLRETQYF. CDR3 DNA sequence: TGTGCCAGCCGACTCCGAGAGACCCAGTACTTC.

This rearrangement joins TRBV19 to TRBJ2-5; D not certain. Germline CDR1 is LNHDA and CDR2 is SQIVND (reference sequence). The V end lost 6 bases, the J end lost 1 base, and 9 bases lay between the germline ends. The CDR3 is 13 residues long. The CDR3 sequence: CASRRRAQETQYF. The CDR3 DNA sequence: TGTGCCAGTAGGAGAAGAGCCCAAGAGACCCAGTACTTC.

V gene TRBV29-1 combines with J gene TRBJ1-2, with D maybe TRBD1 (5 bases). The CDR3 spans 11 residues. V dropped 7 bases and J dropped 7 bases, with 13 bases sitting between them. The germline V gene encodes CDR1 SQVTM and CDR2 ANQGSEA. The DNA for the CDR3 is TGCAGCGCGGCAGGGTCCACTGGCTACACCTTC. Encoded protein: CSAAGSTGYTF.

To note about this clone: One end of the junction varies from germline; a read error may be responsible. V gene TRBV4-2 combines with J gene TRBJ2-6; 8 positions agree with TRBD1. The length of the CDR3 is 16 residues. Germline CDR1 is LGHNA and CDR2 is YNFKEQ. The CDR3 DNA is TGTGCCAGCAGCAAACGGACAGGGACTGGGGCCAACGTCCTGTCTTTC. This codes for CASSKRTGTGANVLSF.

This clone occurred a few times. The chain recombines TRBV6-5 with TRBJ1-5; the match to TRBD1 covers 8 bases. The length of the CDR3 is 14 residues. In germline, CDR1 is MNHEY, CDR2 SVGAGI. Germline trimming cut 4 bases from V and 6 bases from J; bases unmatched to any gene: 5. Here the CDR3 DNA reads TGTGCCAGCAGTTCCCAGGGGGCTGGTCAGCCCCAGCATTTT. Protein product: CASSSQGAGQPQHF.

CDR3 DNA: TGTGCCTGGAGTGTCGTTAGTCCAGGGAACACTGAAGCTTTCTTT. It codes for CAWSVVSPGNTEAFF. J is TRBJ1-1 and V is TRBV30; D not certain. The CDR3 is made up of 15 amino acids. Per the germline V gene, CDR1 is GTSNPN and CDR2 is SVGIG (reference sequence). V gave up 0 bases and J gave up 1 base, with 12 bases separating them.

This clone came up a few times. The V gene is TRBV2, the J gene TRBJ2-4; 9 bases map to TRBD1. Germline CDR1 reads SNHLY; CDR2 reads FYNNEI. V lost 6 bases, J lost 7 bases, and 4 bases stayed unmatched. The length of the CDR3 is 13 residues. Here the CDR3 DNA reads TGTGCCAGCAGCGTGGACAGGGGCAACATTCAGTACTTC. Translation gives CASSVDRGNIQYF.